Below, one T cell receptor beta chain is given with its context. In the authors' methods: From reference gene primer amplification, estimates of nucleated cell counts were derived. Profiled with immunoSEQ multiplex PCR; TCRdb holds only in-frame clones, not every one. The V and J calls and the clone size are those of that table, but D and trimming were determined from the DNA. The table has over 200,000 clones, 85% seen once. The entry originates in a study of blood T cell repertoires in COVID-19. About the study: Donors in the United States, Italy and Spain gave samples during acute or convalescent COVID-19.

V lost 3 bases to trimming and J lost 1 base, with 6 bases between them. Germline assignment: CDR1 SNHLY and CDR2 FYNNEI. The CDR3 consists of 13 residues. This receptor was taken from a middle-aged man who had recovered from COVID-19. Material for sequencing was PBMCs or T cells enriched from blood (not recorded which). This chain connects TRBV2 to TRBJ1-1, with unresolved D. CDR3 bases: TGTGCCAGCAGTGATCGGGGGAACACTGAAGCTTTCTTT. Translation: CASSDRGNTEAFF.